The 20 T cell receptor beta chains below all came from one sample that was sequenced in a study of cytomegalovirus exposure and HLA in healthy donors. Amplification used 60 Vbeta primers and 13 Jbeta primers. Here immunoSEQ multiplex PCR was the method, and the copy in TCRdb shows in-frame clones only, minus some. The sample shows roughly 120,000 clones, roughly 86% of them seen only once. The sample consisted of PBMCs. The source of these receptors is a man aged 40-50 years in good health and CMV-seronegative.

The genes are TRBV6-5 and TRBJ1-5, with a tentative D call TRBD1 (5 bases). The germline V gene encodes CDR1 MNHEY and CDR2 SVGAGI. V gave up 4 bases and J gave up 4 bases, with 11 bases separating them. The CDR3 contains 14 residues. The CDR3 is CASSSGRANQPQHF. DNA of the CDR3: TGTGCCAGCAGTTCTGGCAGGGCTAATCAGCCCCAGCATTTT.

The chain has TRBV10-3 and TRBJ2-7, with 9 bases identical to TRBD2. The CDR3 consists of 15 residues. The J segment lost 7 bases and the V segment lost 9 bases, leaving 16 bases of the junction unmatched. Germline V gene data show CDR1 as ENHRY and CDR2 as SYGVKD. The CDR3 nucleotides are TGTGCCATTTCCCGTCTGGTAGCGGGGGTGGGGGAGCAGTACTTC. It yields the protein CAISRLVAGVGEQYF.

V is TRBV7-6 and J is TRBJ2-7; 10 positions match TRBD2. Per the germline V gene, CDR1 is SGHVS and CDR2 is FNYEAQ. Trimming cost V 5 bases and J 0 bases; bases outside gene matches: 13. This CDR3 is 18 amino acids long. Here the CDR3 reads CASSRGLAGASSSYEQYF. The CDR3 DNA is TGTGCCAGCAGCCGAGGGCTAGCGGGGGCCTCAAGCTCCTACGAGCAGTACTTC.

The rearrangement links TRBV5-1 to TRBJ2-2; D is unresolved. The ends were cut back, 2 bases at V and 1 base at J, with 6 bases in the middle. CDR3 length equals 14 residues. Germline V lookup: CDR1 SGHRS, CDR2 YFSETQ. The CDR3 DNA sequence: TGCGCCAGCAGCTTTTCGGGGAACACCGGGGAGCTGTTTTTT. It specifies CASSFSGNTGELFF.

The rearrangement joins TRBV7-3 to TRBJ2-5; the D gene is possibly TRBD2 (6 bases). CDR1 is SGHTA and CDR2 is FQGTGA in the germline V gene. The CDR3 is 13 residues long. Trimming left V 5 bases short and J 2 bases short, with 9 bases between. CDR3 in amino acids: CASSPGLQETQYF. The CDR3 nucleotides are TGTGCCAGCAGCCCTGGACTACAAGAGACCCAGTACTTC.

The J gene is TRBJ2-3, the V gene TRBV10-3; no clear D gene. The CDR3 covers 16 residues. V was shortened by 0 bases and J by 6 bases, with 16 bases between the two germline ends. Germline CDR1 is ENHRY and CDR2 is SYGVKD. In nucleotides, the CDR3 is TGTGCCATCAGTGAGTCTCGGAGTCCCGGTGGGGATACGCAGTATTTT. Amino acid sequence: CAISESRSPGGDTQYF.

As DNA, the CDR3 is TGCGCCAGCAGCCAAGAAGCTAGCGGGGCCCCATACAATGAGCAGTTCTTC. Translated, it gives CASSQEASGAPYNEQFF. The rearrangement links TRBV4-3 to TRBJ2-1; the match to TRBD2 covers 9 bases. CDR1 and CDR2 (germline): LGHNA, YSLEER. This CDR3 contains 17 residues. With V trimmed by 0 bases and J by 4 bases, 7 bases remained unmatched.

The chain combines TRBV4-1 with TRBJ2-1; 7 bases are a match to TRBD2. The CDR3 sequence is 15 residues long. Trimming cost V 0 bases and J 7 bases; bases outside gene matches: 6. Germline-derived CDR1 and CDR2 are MGHRA and YSYEKL. The CDR3, as DNA: TGCGCCAGCAGCCAAGACAGGACTAGAGGGAATGAGCAGTTCTTC. Residues: CASSQDRTRGNEQFF.

The rearrangement uses TRBV9 and TRBJ2-3; D possibly corresponds to TRBD2 (7 bases). V was trimmed by 1 base and J by 3 bases, leaving 12 bases between them. Germline V gene sequence: CDR1 SGDLS, CDR2 YYNGEE. CDR3 length: 15 amino acids. Here the CDR3 reads CASSVSGGATDTQYF. CDR3 sequence (DNA): TGTGCCAGCAGCGTAAGTGGGGGGGCAACAGATACGCAGTATTTT.

The CDR3 DNA sequence: TGCAGCGTTGAACAGGAAAAACTGTTTTTT. Its protein product is CSVEQEKLFF. The gene calls are TRBV29-1 and TRBJ1-4; D is undetermined. The CDR3 spans 10 residues. Looked up from germline, CDR1 is SQVTM and CDR2 is ANQGSEA. Trimming cost V 2 bases and J 8 bases, with 3 bases left between them. Variable domain in full (rest from reference TRBV29-1 and TRBJ1-4): SAVISQKPSRDICQRGTSLTIQCQVDSQVTMMFWYRQQPGQSLTLIATANQGSEATYESGFVIDKFPISRPNLTFSTLTVSNMSPEDSSIYLCSVEQEKLFFGSGTQLSVL.

The chain combines TRBV28 with TRBJ2-7; the D gene is possibly TRBD2 (6 bases). The CDR3 is 15 residues long. Trimming stripped 4 bases from V and 3 bases from J, with 16 bases between. The germline CDR1 and CDR2 sequences are MDHEN and SYDVKM. This chain's CDR3 is CASSSEGLGRYEQYF. In DNA form, the CDR3 reads TGTGCCAGCAGTTCGGAGGGGCTCGGGCGCTACGAGCAGTACTTC.

This sequence joins TRBV7-2 and TRBJ2-7; possibly TRBD1 for D (5 bases). The ends were cut back, 5 bases at V and 2 bases at J, with 16 bases in the middle. The CDR3 has 15 amino acids. In germline, CDR1 is SGHTA, CDR2 FQGNSA. CDR3 nucleotide sequence: TGTGCCAGCAGCACACAGGCCGACCTTACCTACGAGCAGTACTTC. Its translation: CASSTQADLTYEQYF.

The chain couples TRBV7-6 to TRBJ1-6, with D unclear. The ends were cut back, 0 bases at V and 9 bases at J, with 15 bases in the middle. From germline, CDR1 is SGHVS and CDR2 FNYEAQ. The length of the CDR3 is 16 residues. The chain's CDR3 is CASSLASAALGSPLHF. CDR3 nucleotide sequence: TGTGCCAGCAGCTTAGCGTCGGCGGCTTTAGGTTCACCCCTCCACTTT. Full variable domain (remainder filled in from reference TRBV7-6 and TRBJ1-6): GAGVSQSPRYKVTKRGQDVALRCDPISGHVSLYWYRQALGQGPEFLTYFNYEAQQDKSGLPNDRFSAERPEGSISTLTIQRTEQRDSAMYRCASSLASAALGSPLHFGNGTRLTVT.

The J gene is TRBJ2-5, the V gene TRBV6-6; a possible D gene is TRBD1 (6 bases). The DNA end is a closer match to TRBJ2-7, so the J assignment may be wrong. Germline-derived CDR1 and CDR2 are MNHNY and SVGAGI (reference sequence). This CDR3 region has 15 residues. The CDR3 loop is CASSYKGRGWYEQYF. The CDR3 DNA reads TGTGCCAGCAGTTACAAGGGCAGGGGATGGTACGAGCAGTACTTC.

This chain connects TRBV28 to TRBJ1-5; 10 nucleotides align to TRBD1. This CDR3 region has 13 residues. Germline CDR1 MDHEN, CDR2 SYDVKM. Trimming cost V 10 bases and J 4 bases; bases outside gene matches: 4. Here the CDR3 reads CANGQGGNQPQHF. The CDR3 DNA is TGTGCCAACGGACAGGGGGGTAATCAGCCCCAGCATTTT.

This clone was observed a few times. J is TRBJ1-2 and V is TRBV28; unclear D gene. The CDR3 loop spans 12 amino acids. Trimming stripped 5 bases from V and 5 bases from J, with 9 bases between. Germline assignment: CDR1 MDHEN and CDR2 SYDVKM. The CDR3 nucleotides are TGTGCCAGCAGTCTCCGGGAGTATGGCTACACCTTC. Amino acids: CASSLREYGYTF.

This clone was recorded once. The chain links TRBV30 to TRBJ1-1, with a weak D call TRBD1 (5 bases). This CDR3 spans 15 amino acids. Per germline, CDR1 GTSNPN and CDR2 SVGIG (reference sequence). The V gene lost 3 bases and the J gene lost 1 base, with 15 bases spanning the gap. This CDR3 reads CAWRIQRQRNTEAFF. The CDR3, as DNA: TGTGCCTGGAGAATTCAGAGACAGAGGAACACTGAAGCTTTCTTT.

This clone was seen only once. V is TRBV19 and J is TRBJ1-1; perhaps TRBD1 as D (5 bases). V shed 4 bases and J shed 1 base, with 13 bases lying between them. This CDR3 has 15 residues. Germline CDR1 LNHDA, CDR2 SQIVND (reference sequence). CDR3 in amino acids: CASSTRQRPNTEAFF. The CDR3 region has the DNA TGTGCCAGTAGTACTCGACAGAGACCGAACACTGAAGCTTTCTTT.

V and J are TRBV29-1 and TRBJ2-5; D might be TRBD1 (7 bases). Trimming stripped 3 bases from V and 2 bases from J, with 10 bases between. Germline V CDR1 and CDR2: SQVTM, ANQGSEA. The CDR3 length is 13 residues. The CDR3 is CSVERDSQETQYF. The CDR3 nucleotides read TGCAGCGTTGAGCGGGACAGTCAAGAGACCCAGTACTTC.

J is TRBJ1-3 and V is TRBV5-1; tentatively, D is TRBD1 (5 bases). CDR3 length: 15 residues. Germline V gene data show CDR1 as SGHRS and CDR2 as YFSETQ. V gave up 4 bases and J gave up 0 bases, with 11 bases separating them. CDR3 DNA sequence: TGCGCCAGCAGCCCGTCGGACAACTCTGGAAACACCATATATTTT. This gives the protein CASSPSDNSGNTIYF.